The 32 T cell receptor beta chains given below trace back to one sample, sequenced in a study of response to subunit inactivated influenza vaccine listed by TCRdb under 2018. The library came from RT-PCR. TCRdb lists the instrument as Illumina HiSeq 2500. TCRdb reworked the public reads: Q25 trimming with fastp, MiXCR clone assembly, productive beta chains retained. Rows matching on CDR3 protein sequence are summarized as one entry with the most common DNA and genes. The sample table lists about 180,000 distinct CDR3 sequences, roughly 8.7% of them with a count of one. The leading ten clones occupy about 11% of the sample. This specimen was non-naive T cells sorted from PBMCs, taken on the day of vaccination. The sample's cell subset or site label, in plain terms: memory T cell fraction. These receptors originate from a man over 45 who received an inactivated influenza vaccine. Donor details come from another sample of the same person, matched by shared clones.

The table lists this clonotype with many counts. This chain links TRBV7-2 with TRBJ1-3, with D uncertain. The CDR3 runs 12 residues. Germline V gene lookup returns CDR1 SGHTA and CDR2 FQGNSA. V was cut by 5 bases and J by 5 bases, with 7 bases left in between. The CDR3 coding sequence is TGTGCCAGCAGCGCTGATAGAAACACCATATATTTT. Its protein product is CASSADRNTIYF. The variable domain in full, completed from reference TRBV7-2 and TRBJ1-3, reads GAGVSQSPSNKVTEKGKDVELRCDPISGHTALYWYRQSLGQGLEFLIYFQGNSAPDKSGLPSDRFSAERTGGSVSTLTIQRTQQEDSAVYLCASSADRNTIYFGEGSWLTVV.

This clonotype has at least ten counts. V usage is TRBV5-5 and J usage is TRBJ2-1, with TRBD1 matching 8 bases. CDR1 is SGHKS, CDR2 YYEKEE, per germline (reference sequence). The CDR3 contains 14 residues. V lost 3 bases to trimming and J lost 9 bases; unmatched junction nucleotides: 8. In nucleotides, the CDR3 is TGTGCCAGCAGCTCCCGGGACAGGAAGAGTGAGCAGTTCTTC. It encodes CASSSRDRKSEQFF.

This clonotype was counted between two and nine times. The rearrangement joins TRBV7-2 to TRBJ2-7, with 8 bases that match TRBD2. The CDR3 totals 15 residues. The junction had 10 bases not matched to a gene; V was cut back by 5 bases and J by 4 bases. Germline CDR1 SGHTA, CDR2 FQGNSA. For the CDR3, the DNA is TGTGCCAGCAGCCAGCTAACTAGCGGAGTTTACGAGCAGTACTTC. Translation: CASSQLTSGVYEQYF. The full variable domain, rest sourced from reference TRBV7-2 and TRBJ2-7, is GAGVSQSPSNKVTEKGKDVELRCDPISGHTALYWYRQSLGQGLEFLIYFQGNSAPDKSGLPSDRFSAERTGGSVSTLTIQRTQQEDSAVYLCASSQLTSGVYEQYFGPGTRLTVT.

The chain links TRBV20-1 to TRBJ2-7; no clear D gene. The CDR3 runs to 14 residues. Trimming cost V 4 bases and J 3 bases, with 16 bases left between them. Germline V lookup: CDR1 DFQATT, CDR2 SNEGSKA (reference sequence). Here the CDR3 DNA reads TGCAGTGCTACCCAAGACGAAGTGGTCTACGAGCAGTACTTC. Amino acid sequence: CSATQDEVVYEQYF.

As for this clonotype: One end of the junction does not line up with germline, which may come from a read error. The chain has TRBV5-6 and TRBJ1-4, with D maybe TRBD1 (6 bases). CDR1 is SGHDT, CDR2 YYEEEE, per germline. CDR3 length: 13 amino acids. The CDR3 is CASSLGGQEKLLF. The DNA for the CDR3 is TGTGCCAGCAGCTTGGGGGGACAAGAAAAACTGCTTTTT.

This clonotype was observed at least ten times. This rearrangement joins TRBV5-1 to TRBJ2-5, with no clear D. V was shortened by 0 bases and J by 5 bases, with 14 bases between the two germline ends. The CDR3 sequence is 15 residues long. Germline loops: CDR1 SGHRS, CDR2 YFSETQ. In DNA, the CDR3 is TGCGCCAGCAGCTTGGATCCGGCGGTGGGGGAGACCCAGTACTTC. Its protein is CASSLDPAVGETQYF.

The J gene is TRBJ2-1, the V gene TRBV7-2, with 13 bases aligning to TRBD2. CDR1 is SGHTA, CDR2 FQGNSA, per germline. V lost 2 bases to trimming and J lost 6 bases; unmatched junction nucleotides: 1. The CDR3 runs to 15 residues. CDR3 region: CASSLRTSGSNEQFF. The DNA of the CDR3 is TGTGCCAGCAGCTTAAGGACTAGCGGGAGCAATGAGCAGTTCTTC.

The V gene is TRBV6-1, the J gene TRBJ2-5, with 11 positions matching TRBD2. The germline V gene has CDR1 MNHNS and CDR2 SASEGT. The V segment lost 4 bases and the J segment 1 base; nucleotides outside the gene matches: 11. The CDR3 runs to 18 residues. The CDR3 loop reads CASSVGQRLAGPQETQYF. The CDR3 bases are TGTGCCAGCAGTGTGGGACAGCGACTAGCGGGACCCCAAGAGACCCAGTACTTC.

This clonotype was seen at least ten times. This chain uses TRBV5-1 with TRBJ2-1; D not resolved. Per germline, CDR1 SGHRS and CDR2 YFSETQ. The V end lost 0 bases, the J end lost 5 bases, and 12 bases lay between the germline ends. The CDR3 is made up of 15 amino acids. CDR3 in amino acids: CASSLGPGLDNEQFF. CDR3 coding DNA: TGCGCCAGCAGCTTGGGTCCGGGTCTCGACAATGAGCAGTTCTTC.

This clonotype has at least ten counts. The chain is built from TRBV10-2 and TRBJ2-2; no clear D gene. V was trimmed by 6 bases and J by 0 bases, leaving 14 bases between them. This CDR3 is built from 16 residues. CDR1 WSHSY and CDR2 SAAADI come from the germline V gene. This chain's CDR3 is CASRPMTVANTGELFF. In DNA form, the CDR3 reads TGCGCCAGCAGACCTATGACGGTTGCGAACACCGGGGAGCTGTTTTTT.

This clonotype turned up a few times. The chain joins TRBV7-9 to TRBJ2-7, with TRBD2 matching over 12 bases. This CDR3 is 16 amino acids long. V shed 5 bases, J shed 0 bases, and the junction held 5 bases outside the gene matches. Germline V gene data show CDR1 as SEHNR and CDR2 as FQNEAQ (reference sequence). For the CDR3, the DNA is TGTGCCAGCAGCGGACGACTAGCGGGGGCCTCCTACGAGCAGTACTTC. The encoded protein is CASSGRLAGASYEQYF. Filled out from reference TRBV7-9 and TRBJ2-7, the complete variable domain reads DTGVSQNPRHKITKRGQNVTFRCDPISEHNRLYWYRQTLGQGPEFLTYFQNEAQLEKSRLLSDRFSAERPKGSFSTLEIQRTEQGDSAMYLCASSGRLAGASYEQYFGPGTRLTVT.

The rearrangement links TRBV7-2 to TRBJ2-3; D gene ambiguous. The CDR3 has 12 residues. V lost 6 bases, J lost 2 bases, and 6 bases lay in between. Germline loops: CDR1 SGHTA, CDR2 FQGNSA. CDR3: CASRTLTDTQYF. The CDR3, as DNA: TGTGCCAGCAGGACTCTCACAGATACGCAGTATTTT.

This clonotype came up many times. The chain uses TRBV4-3 and TRBJ1-3; possibly TRBD1 for D (6 bases). CDR1 and CDR2 from the germline V gene are LGHNA and YSLEER. The CDR3 is made up of 17 amino acids. Trimming shortened V by 5 bases and J by 0 bases, and 17 bases separated the two germline ends. This chain's CDR3 is CASSSAGTSNSGNTIYF. DNA of the CDR3: TGCGCCAGCAGCTCAGCCGGGACAAGCAACTCTGGAAACACCATATATTTT.

The table lists this clonotype with many counts. This chain uses TRBV4-3 with TRBJ2-1; 8 positions match TRBD2. The CDR3 covers 17 residues. The V and J ends lost 0 bases and 8 bases, in that order; junction bases with no gene match: 12. Germline loops: CDR1 LGHNA, CDR2 YSLEER. The CDR3 nucleotides are TGCGCCAGCAGCCAAGATCTAAGTAGCGGGGCGATCTATGAGCAGTTCTTC. Translating gives CASSQDLSSGAIYEQFF.

This clonotype was counted ten times or more. The chain recombines TRBV10-3 with TRBJ2-7, with unresolved D. This CDR3 has 14 residues. CDR1 is ENHRY, CDR2 SYGVKD, per germline. The V end was cut by 3 bases, the J end by 2 bases, with 11 bases between. CDR3 nucleotide sequence: TGTGCCATCAGTGAAGCCGGCAGAGCCTACGAGCAGTACTTC. Residues: CAISEAGRAYEQYF.

This clonotype was recorded at least ten times. This chain joins TRBV6-2 or TRBV6-3 and TRBJ1-5, with 7 bases lining up with TRBD1. The germline CDR1 and CDR2 sequences are MNHEY and SVGEGT. V lost 0 bases and J lost 7; bases outside the gene matches: 3. The CDR3 has 14 amino acids. CDR3 loop: CASSYSHRGQPQHF. The CDR3 nucleotides are TGTGCCAGCAGTTACTCGCACAGGGGACAGCCCCAGCATTTT.

The chain joins TRBV20-1 to TRBJ1-1, with D perhaps TRBD1 (6 bases). The CDR3 has 15 residues. Germline-derived CDR1 and CDR2 are DFQATT and SNEGSKA (reference sequence). V was clipped by 5 bases and J by 1 base, with 17 bases between them. The CDR3 DNA sequence: TGCAGTGCTCAGCAACCGGGGGGCTGGAACACTGAAGCTTTCTTT. Translating it yields CSAQQPGGWNTEAFF.

This clonotype was detected only a few times. V usage is TRBV29-1 and J usage is TRBJ2-2; D ambiguous. Trimming left V 6 bases short and J 0 bases short, with 14 bases between. Germline V gene data show CDR1 as SQVTM and CDR2 as ANQGSEA. This CDR3 has 15 residues. CDR3 amino acids: CSVHRDGSNTGELFF. The CDR3 bases are TGCAGCGTCCACCGAGACGGCTCGAACACCGGGGAGCTGTTTTTT.

The CDR3 here is CATSDQGGLVGADTQYF. The CDR3, as DNA: TGTGCCACCAGTGACCAGGGGGGCTTAGTTGGGGCAGATACGCAGTATTTT. The chain has TRBV24-1 and TRBJ2-3; the D gene is possibly TRBD1 (7 bases). Between the trimmed V and J ends, which lost 4 bases and 4 bases, there was a span of 20 bases. The CDR3 length is 17 residues. CDR1 is KGHDR, CDR2 SFDVKD, per germline.

The chain has TRBV3-1 and TRBJ2-5, with 8 bases aligning to TRBD2. The CDR3 length is 15 residues. The germline CDR1 and CDR2 sequences are LGHDT and YNNKEL (reference sequence). The ends lost 6 bases at V and 3 bases at J; junction bases unmatched: 9. The DNA for the CDR3 is TGTGCCAGCAGTAGACTAGCGATAAAAGAAGAGACCCAGTACTTC. Translating it yields CASSRLAIKEETQYF.

A remark on this clonotype: The germline gene is not matched at one end of the junction; a read error may be the cause. This rearrangement joins TRBV5-1 to TRBJ2-5; no clear D. CDR3 length equals 15 residues. CDR1 is SGHRS, CDR2 YFSETQ, per germline. CDR3 DNA sequence: TGCGTCAGCAGCTTGGCCTCTCAGAAAGGGGAGACCCAGTACTTC. This translates into CVSSLASQKGETQYF.

In this sample, this clonotype turned up many times. CDR3 in DNA: TGCAGTGCTCGAACACAGGGTCTCAATGAGCAGTTCTTC. It encodes CSARTQGLNEQFF. The chain employs TRBV20-1 and TRBJ2-1; D is possibly TRBD1 (6 bases). Germline assignment: CDR1 DFQATT and CDR2 SNEGSKA (reference sequence). Trimming stripped 5 bases from V and 6 bases from J, with 14 bases between. The CDR3 has 13 residues.

The chain has TRBV20-1 and TRBJ2-3; 9 nucleotides agree with TRBD2. Germline-derived CDR1 and CDR2 are DFQATT and SNEGSKA (reference sequence). The CDR3 is 15 amino acids. Unmatched junction bases numbered 7, after V lost 0 bases and J lost 6 bases. In DNA form, the CDR3 reads TGCAGTGCTAGAGATCTACTAGCGGGTCGGGATACGCAGTATTTT. Its protein is CSARDLLAGRDTQYF.

Only a few counts were recorded for this clonotype. The chain links TRBV15 to TRBJ2-7; no clear D gene. This CDR3 is 13 amino acids long. From germline, CDR1 is LNHNV and CDR2 YYDKDF (reference sequence). V lost 0 bases to trimming and J lost 5 bases, with 8 bases between them. The CDR3 spells CATSRDRANEQYF. CDR3 DNA: TGTGCCACCAGCAGAGATAGGGCTAACGAGCAGTACTTC.

In its sample, this clonotype was seen many times. The chain links TRBV20-1 to TRBJ2-5, with D possibly matching TRBD1 (5 bases). V gave up 6 bases and J gave up 5 bases, with 13 bases separating them. The length of the CDR3 is 12 residues. The germline V gene encodes CDR1 DFQATT and CDR2 SNEGSKA (reference sequence). The CDR3 loop reads CSAHAGLETQYF. For the CDR3, the DNA is TGCAGTGCCCACGCAGGGTTGGAGACCCAGTACTTC.

The chain recombines TRBV19 with TRBJ2-6, with D possibly being TRBD1 (5 bases). Germline CDR1 reads LNHDA; CDR2 reads SQIVND (reference sequence). The CDR3 totals 15 residues. The ends were cut back, 3 bases at V and 2 bases at J, with 8 bases in the middle. CDR3 sequence reads: CASSIDSAGANVLTF. CDR3 DNA: TGTGCCAGTAGTATCGACAGCGCTGGGGCCAACGTCCTGACTTTC.

The chain carries TRBV5-1 and TRBJ2-7, with D possibly matching TRBD1 (5 bases). CDR3 length equals 13 residues. Per the germline V gene, CDR1 is SGHRS and CDR2 is YFSETQ. Trimming took off 5 bases at V and 0 bases at J, with 9 bases between the two ends. The CDR3 protein is CASRDMSSYEQYF. CDR3 coding DNA: TGCGCCAGCAGGGACATGAGCTCCTACGAGCAGTACTTC.

The chain couples TRBV27 to TRBJ1-2; TRBD1 aligns across 8 bases. Trimming took 5 bases from V and 4 from J; bases not matched to a gene: 6. The V gene's germline CDR1 is MNHEY and CDR2 SMNVEV (reference sequence). This CDR3 comprises 14 residues. In DNA form, the CDR3 reads TGTGCCAGCAGTAGGCAGGGGGCCTCCTATGGCTACACCTTC. Residues: CASSRQGASYGYTF.

This clonotype was counted ten times or more. J is TRBJ2-2 and V is TRBV28; the D call may be TRBD1 or TRBD2 (5 bases each). In germline, CDR1 is MDHEN, CDR2 SYDVKM. CDR3 length: 13 amino acids. The V gene lost 8 bases and the J gene lost 0 bases, with 7 bases spanning the gap. Here the CDR3 DNA reads TGTGCCAGCGGGGGTCCGAACACCGGGGAGCTGTTTTTT. Translation: CASGGPNTGELFF.

The V and J genes are TRBV5-4 and TRBJ1-1, with D possibly being TRBD1 (5 bases). This CDR3 has 15 amino acids. CDR1 is SGHNT, CDR2 YYREEE, per germline (reference sequence). The V end was cut by 2 bases, the J end by 1 base, with 12 bases between. The CDR3 spells CASSFSPRENTEAFF. In DNA form, the CDR3 reads TGTGCCAGCAGCTTTTCCCCCAGGGAGAACACTGAAGCTTTCTTT.

There are many counts of this clonotype. The chain employs TRBV11-2 and TRBJ2-7; the D gene is possibly TRBD1 (5 bases). Germline CDR1 is SGHAT and CDR2 is FQNNGV. The V and J ends lost 1 base and 3 bases respectively, with 22 bases between them. CDR3 length equals 18 residues. CDR3 loop: CASSLGAWTSIWGYEQYF. The DNA of the CDR3 is TGTGCCAGCAGCTTAGGAGCCTGGACATCGATTTGGGGCTACGAGCAGTACTTC.

The J gene is TRBJ2-3, the V gene TRBV29-1; 7 bases align to TRBD1. The CDR3 is made up of 16 amino acids. The V and J ends lost 4 bases and 4 bases, in that order; junction bases with no gene match: 14. Germline V gene sequence: CDR1 SQVTM, CDR2 ANQGSEA. The CDR3 DNA reads TGCAGCGTTGTAAGGGGACAGACGGGTTTCCCAGATACGCAGTATTTT. This sequence encodes CSVVRGQTGFPDTQYF.